Below are 25 T cell receptor beta chains sequenced from a single sample in a study of monozygotic twins with inflammatory bowel disease. From its re-call of the 5' RACE reads, TCRdb lists each CDR3 protein once, without DNA. The sample table sets out about 210,000 distinct CDR3 sequences. The sample consisted of blood. Receptors originate from a human donor with ulcerative colitis or Crohn's disease, or a healthy co-twin of an affected twin (not recorded which).

This chain connects TRBV5-1 to TRBJ1-2; TCRdb gives TRBD1 as the D gene, but with no DNA this cannot be confirmed. The CDR3 sequence is 16 residues long. Germline loops: CDR1 SGHRS, CDR2 YFSETQ. The CDR3 spells CASSLDYPTGIRGYTF.

The chain employs TRBV19 and TRBJ1-2; TCRdb's D call, TRBD1, is unchecked because there is no DNA. Looked up from germline, CDR1 is LNHDA and CDR2 is SQIVND (reference sequence). The CDR3 is 16 residues long. CDR3 sequence: CASSIESPDPGYGYTF. Full variable domain (outside the CDR3, taken from reference TRBV19 and TRBJ1-2): DGGITQSPKYLFRKEGQNVTLSCEQNLNHDAMYWYRQDPGQGLRLIYYSQIVNDFQKGDIAEGYSVSREKKESFPLTVTSAQKNPTAFYLCASSIESPDPGYGYTFGSGTRLTVV.

This chain uses TRBV7-9 with TRBJ2-5; TCRdb's D call of TRBD2 is untestable without DNA. Germline V gene sequence: CDR1 SEHNR, CDR2 FQNEAQ (reference sequence). The CDR3 totals 15 residues. The CDR3 sequence is CASSSGLSREETRYF.

The chain employs TRBV5-5 and TRBJ2-5. The CDR3 spans 11 residues. The germline gives CDR1 SGHKS, CDR2 YYEKEE (reference sequence). The CDR3 region is CASSFLRTQYF.

The chain combines TRBV4-2 with TRBJ2-7; the TCRdb call, TRBD1, lacks DNA for checking. CDR3 size: 14 residues. The germline CDR1 and CDR2 sequences are LGHNA and YNFKEQ. The CDR3 is CASSQEDRDYEQYF.

The chain recombines TRBV10-3 with TRBJ1-5. Germline V gene data show CDR1 as ENHRY and CDR2 as SYGVKD. The CDR3 spans 14 residues. The CDR3 region is CAIRGEGGNQPQHF.

V is TRBV10-3 and J is TRBJ2-3. Per the germline V gene, CDR1 is ENHRY and CDR2 is SYGVKD. This CDR3 is 14 amino acids long. The CDR3 here is CAISLGVSTDTQYF.

The J gene is TRBJ2-2, the V gene TRBV20-1; TCRdb names TRBD2, which stays unverified in the absence of DNA. The CDR3 is 13 amino acids. CDR1 and CDR2 from the germline V gene are DFQATT and SNEGSKA (reference sequence). The CDR3 here is CSASGGGLRELFF.

V gene TRBV6-5 combines with J gene TRBJ2-1. Germline V gives CDR1 MNHEY, CDR2 SVGAGI. There are 16 residues in the CDR3. The CDR3 sequence is CASSYSTVSSYNEQFF.

This chain joins TRBV2 and TRBJ2-7; the D gene TCRdb calls, TRBD1, cannot be checked with no DNA. Germline V gene lookup returns CDR1 SNHLY and CDR2 FYNNEI. The CDR3 length is 12 residues. The CDR3 protein is CASKRQGPEQYF.

This chain connects TRBV9 to TRBJ2-1; TCRdb gives TRBD2 as the D gene, but with no DNA this cannot be confirmed. The CDR3 is 11 amino acids. Germline V gives CDR1 SGDLS, CDR2 YYNGEE. CDR3 protein: CASREGGEQFF.

The V gene is TRBV3-1, the J gene TRBJ1-2; the D call from TCRdb, TRBD1, cannot be confirmed without DNA. In germline, CDR1 is LGHDT, CDR2 YNNKEL (reference sequence). The CDR3 has 14 amino acids. CDR3 protein: CASSQDTQGRYYTF. Filled out from reference TRBV3-1 and TRBJ1-2, the complete variable domain reads DTAVSQTPKYLVTQMGNDKSIKCEQNLGHDTMYWYKQDSKKFLKIMFSYNNKELIINETVPNRFSPKSPDKAHLNLHINSLELGDSAVYFCASSQDTQGRYYTFGSGTRLTVV.

J is TRBJ2-2 and V is TRBV3-1; the D gene TCRdb calls, TRBD1, cannot be checked with no DNA. This CDR3 region has 16 residues. Germline V gene data show CDR1 as LGHDT and CDR2 as YNNKEL (reference sequence). CDR3 protein: CASSQEPGRRTGELFF.

This chain uses TRBV7-9 with TRBJ1-1; TCRdb selects TRBD1, and the lack of DNA leaves this call unchecked. The CDR3 is made up of 13 amino acids. Germline CDR1 is SEHNR and CDR2 is FQNEAQ (reference sequence). The CDR3 reads CASSRTEGGEAFF. The complete variable domain, with remaining parts taken from reference TRBV7-9 and TRBJ1-1, reads DTGVSQNPRHKITKRGQNVTFRCDPISEHNRLYWYRQTLGQGPEFLTYFQNEAQLEKSRLLSDRFSAERPKGSFSTLEIQRTEQGDSAMYLCASSRTEGGEAFFGQGTRLTVV.

The gene calls are TRBV12-3 or TRBV12-4 and TRBJ1-5; TCRdb outputs TRBD1, but without DNA this stays unchecked. This CDR3 has 13 residues. The chain's CDR3 is CASSSREFQPQHF.

The genes are TRBV6-5 and TRBJ1-2; TCRdb reports TRBD1, a call that lacks DNA to check it against. This CDR3 contains 13 residues. Germline V lookup: CDR1 MNHEY, CDR2 SVGAGI. The CDR3 sequence: CASSYSNQGGYTF.

V and J are TRBV7-7 and TRBJ2-2. This CDR3 comprises 14 residues. Per germline, CDR1 SSHAT and CDR2 FNYEAQ (reference sequence). This CDR3 is CASSFTTGTGELFF.

The chain is built from TRBV7-9 and TRBJ1-2; the TRBD1 assignment by TCRdb is unverifiable without DNA. The germline gives CDR1 SEHNR, CDR2 FQNEAQ (reference sequence). CDR3 length: 13 amino acids. CDR3 sequence: CASSPPSNYGYTF. The variable domain in full, with the rest retrieved from reference TRBV7-9 and TRBJ1-2, is DTGVSQNPRHKITKRGQNVTFRCDPISEHNRLYWYRQTLGQGPEFLTYFQNEAQLEKSRLLSDRFSAERPKGSFSTLEIQRTEQGDSAMYLCASSPPSNYGYTFGSGTRLTVV.

The chain has TRBV4-2 and TRBJ2-5. Germline loops: CDR1 LGHNA, CDR2 YNFKEQ. The CDR3 has 15 amino acids. The CDR3 sequence: CASSQEGRYQETQYF.

The chain combines TRBV2 with TRBJ1-1; TCRdb outputs TRBD1, but without DNA this stays unchecked. CDR3 length: 14 amino acids. Per the germline V gene, CDR1 is SNHLY and CDR2 is FYNNEI. Here the CDR3 reads CASSATGGRTEAFF.

The chain has TRBV7-9 and TRBJ2-3; TCRdb reports TRBD1, a call that lacks DNA to check it against. The germline V gene encodes CDR1 SEHNR and CDR2 FQNEAQ (reference sequence). This CDR3 comprises 13 residues. Here the CDR3 reads CASSSWAGDTQYF.

J is TRBJ1-2 and V is TRBV7-9; without DNA, the TCRdb call of TRBD1 cannot be checked. The CDR3 sequence is 16 residues long. Germline V gives CDR1 SEHNR, CDR2 FQNEAQ (reference sequence). The CDR3 region is CASSSFKVQASYGYTF. Full variable domain (missing parts from reference TRBV7-9 and TRBJ1-2): DTGVSQNPRHKITKRGQNVTFRCDPISEHNRLYWYRQTLGQGPEFLTYFQNEAQLEKSRLLSDRFSAERPKGSFSTLEIQRTEQGDSAMYLCASSSFKVQASYGYTFGSGTRLTVV.

The chain uses TRBV5-1 and TRBJ2-3; TCRdb outputs TRBD1, but without DNA this stays unchecked. This CDR3 has 15 residues. Germline values: CDR1 SGHRS, CDR2 YFSETQ. The CDR3 sequence is CASSLGAGETDTQYF.

The V call is TRBV6-2 or TRBV6-3, the J call TRBJ1-5; TCRdb's D gene call, TRBD1, goes unchecked for lack of DNA. Looked up from germline, CDR1 is MNHEY and CDR2 is SVGEGT. This CDR3 has 16 amino acids. Here the CDR3 reads CASSYPRASGNQPQHF.

The chain links TRBV20-1 to TRBJ1-1. Germline V CDR1 and CDR2: DFQATT, SNEGSKA (reference sequence). The CDR3 covers 14 residues. The chain's CDR3 is CSASGSGRPAEAFF.